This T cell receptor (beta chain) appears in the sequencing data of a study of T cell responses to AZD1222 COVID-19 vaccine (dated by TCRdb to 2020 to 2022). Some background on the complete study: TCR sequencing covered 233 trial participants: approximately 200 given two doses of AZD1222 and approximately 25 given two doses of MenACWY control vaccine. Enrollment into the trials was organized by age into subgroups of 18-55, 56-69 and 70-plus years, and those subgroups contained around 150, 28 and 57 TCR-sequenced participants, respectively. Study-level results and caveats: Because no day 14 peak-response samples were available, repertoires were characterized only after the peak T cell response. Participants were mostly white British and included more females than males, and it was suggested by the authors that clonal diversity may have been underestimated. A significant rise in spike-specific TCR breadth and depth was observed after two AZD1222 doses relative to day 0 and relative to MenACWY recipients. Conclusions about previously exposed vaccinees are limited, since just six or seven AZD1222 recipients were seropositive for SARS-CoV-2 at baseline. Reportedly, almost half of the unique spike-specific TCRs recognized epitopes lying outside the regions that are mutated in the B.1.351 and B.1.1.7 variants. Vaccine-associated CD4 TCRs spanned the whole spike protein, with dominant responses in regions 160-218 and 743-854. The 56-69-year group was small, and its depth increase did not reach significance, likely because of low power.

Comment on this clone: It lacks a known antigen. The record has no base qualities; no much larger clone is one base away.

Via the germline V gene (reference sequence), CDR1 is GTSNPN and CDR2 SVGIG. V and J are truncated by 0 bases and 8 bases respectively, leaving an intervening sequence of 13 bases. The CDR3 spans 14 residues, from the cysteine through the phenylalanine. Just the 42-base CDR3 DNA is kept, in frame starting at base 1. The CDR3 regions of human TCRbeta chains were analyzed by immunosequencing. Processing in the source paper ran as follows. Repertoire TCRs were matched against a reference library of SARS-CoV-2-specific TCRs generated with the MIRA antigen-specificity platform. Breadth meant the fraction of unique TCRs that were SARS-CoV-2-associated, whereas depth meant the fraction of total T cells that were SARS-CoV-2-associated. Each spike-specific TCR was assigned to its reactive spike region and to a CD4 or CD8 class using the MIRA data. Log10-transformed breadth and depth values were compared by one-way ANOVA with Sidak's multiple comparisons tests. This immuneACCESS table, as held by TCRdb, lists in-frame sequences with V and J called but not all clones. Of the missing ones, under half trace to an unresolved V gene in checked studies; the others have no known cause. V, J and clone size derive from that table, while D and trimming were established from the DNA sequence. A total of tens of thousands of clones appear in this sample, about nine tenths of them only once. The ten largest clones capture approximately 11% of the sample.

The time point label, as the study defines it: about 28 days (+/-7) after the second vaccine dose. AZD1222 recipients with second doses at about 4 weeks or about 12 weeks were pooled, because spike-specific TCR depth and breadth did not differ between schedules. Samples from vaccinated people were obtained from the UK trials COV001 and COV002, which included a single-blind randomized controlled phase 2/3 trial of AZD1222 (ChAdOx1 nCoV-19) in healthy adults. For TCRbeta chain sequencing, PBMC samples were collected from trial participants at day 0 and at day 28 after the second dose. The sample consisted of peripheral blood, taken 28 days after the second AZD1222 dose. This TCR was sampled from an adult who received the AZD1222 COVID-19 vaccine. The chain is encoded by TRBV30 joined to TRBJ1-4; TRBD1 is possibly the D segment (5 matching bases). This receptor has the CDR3 CAWSVRQGREKLFF. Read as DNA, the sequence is TGTGCCTGGAGTGTACGGCAGGGCCGGGAAAAACTGTTTTTT.